This T cell receptor (beta chain) was observed in a study of T cell responses to AZD1222 COVID-19 vaccine. Regarding the study as a whole: Repertoire samples came only from after the peak T cell response. Two AZD1222 administrations were followed by greater Spike-specific TCR breadth and depth. Clonal diversity was possibly underestimated, and the donors were mostly white British, with more females.

The CDR3 consists of 15 residues. Per germline, CDR1 MNHEY and CDR2 SMNVEV (reference sequence). V gave up 6 bases and J gave up 1 base; unmatched junction bases: 8. On this clone itself: Antigen unknown.

Method: immunoSEQ multiplex PCR; TCRdb's copy keeps in-frame clones and lacks some. The table has roughly 70,000 clones, 75% to 95% seen once. This chain connects TRBV27 to TRBJ1-1, with TRBD1 identical over 7 bases. This clonotype was obtained from an adult who received the MenACWY meningococcal vaccine as a control. The specimen comprised peripheral blood, sampled 28 days after the second dose of the MenACWY control vaccine. In DNA form, the CDR3 reads TGTGCCAGCAGGGGGCGGACAGGAAAGAACACTGAAGCTTTCTTT. Translating it yields CASRGRTGKNTEAFF.